The 4 T cell receptor beta chains in this list originate from one sample, sequenced in a study of molecular identifiers for immune sequencing clone quantification. TCRdb redid the calling of the PCR reads with MiXCR, one entry per CDR3 protein. In the table there are 400,000 to 600,000 distinct CDR3 sequences, about a quarter of which are singletons. Sequencing was done on a sample of naive CD8+ T cells from blood, with Jurkat cell RNA spiked in. Subset indicated: FACS-sorted CD8+CD4-CCR7+CD45RA+ naive T cells. The receptors were gathered from a human donor in good health. Some libraries in this study had Jurkat cell RNA spiked in.

A word on this clonotype: This may stem from a read error, because a much larger clone lies one nucleotide away. This chain connects TRBV5-4 to TRBJ2-5; D possibly corresponds to TRBD2 (7 bases). Germline V gives CDR1 SGHNT, CDR2 YYREEE (reference sequence). The CDR3 spans 14 residues. With 5 bases removed from V and 5 bases from J, the gap between germline ends came to 16 bases. CDR3 amino acids: CASSRTGGGETQYF. As DNA, the CDR3 is TGTGCCAGCAGTCGCACGGGGGGCGGGGAGACCCAGTACTTC.

The chain employs TRBV2 and TRBJ2-7; the match to TRBD1 covers 8 bases. The CDR3 is 14 residues long. CDR1 and CDR2 from the germline V gene are SNHLY and FYNNEI. The ends lost 3 bases at V and 5 bases at J; junction bases unmatched: 6. CDR3 sequence (DNA): TGTGCCAGCAGTGAGGCGACGGGACAGGACGAGCAGTACTTC. It translates to CASSEATGQDEQYF.

With respect to this clonotype: Being one base from a much bigger clone, this may be a read error. Because the CDR3 is missing its conserved closing phenylalanine or tryptophan, this is likely a read error. J is TRBJ1-1 and V is TRBV5-1; TRBD1 is a possible D gene (5 bases). Trimming took 0 bases from V and 4 from J, leaving 16 bases between them. CDR3 length: 16 residues. CDR1 is SGHRS and CDR2 is YFSETQ in the germline V gene. CDR3 coding DNA: TGCGCCAGCAGCTTGGGAACAGGCAACTTTGTCACTGAAGCTTTCCTT. Its translation is CASSLGTGNFVTEAFL.

In this sample, this clonotype turned up a few times. This chain joins TRBV4-3 and TRBJ1-1; the D gene is possibly TRBD1 (5 bases). CDR3 length: 15 residues. Deletions cut 0 bases from V and 0 bases from J, with 8 bases between. Looked up from germline, CDR1 is LGHNA and CDR2 is YSLEER. The CDR3 DNA sequence: TGCGCCAGCAGCCAAGATTTCAGGGTGAACACTGAAGCTTTCTTT. Its translation: CASSQDFRVNTEAFF.